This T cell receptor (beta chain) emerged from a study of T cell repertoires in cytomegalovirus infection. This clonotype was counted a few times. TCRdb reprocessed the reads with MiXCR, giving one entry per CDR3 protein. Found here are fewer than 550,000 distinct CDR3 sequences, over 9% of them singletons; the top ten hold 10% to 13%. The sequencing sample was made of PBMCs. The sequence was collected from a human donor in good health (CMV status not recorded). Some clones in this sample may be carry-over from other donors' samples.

The CDR3 is CASSEARVPGSSSGNTIYF. In nucleotides, the CDR3 is TGTGCCAGCAGTGAAGCGCGGGTTCCAGGGTCCAGCTCTGGAAACACCATATATTTT. The V and J genes are TRBV6-1 and TRBJ1-3, with D tentatively TRBD1 (5 bases). V lost 0 bases and J 0 bases, leaving 18 bases between the germline ends. This CDR3 contains 19 residues. Germline values: CDR1 MNHNS, CDR2 SASEGT.